The source of this T cell receptor (beta chain) is a study of PD-1 blockade in classical Hodgkin lymphoma. Autologous stem cell transplantation was followed by relapse in every patient, and brentuximab vedotin exposure varied. TCRdb keeps only in-frame clones here, not all; method: immunoSEQ multiplex PCR. The sample lists 50,000 to 85,000 clones, 71% seen once, with over 7.5% in the top ten. V was clipped by 4 bases and J by 0 bases, with 7 bases between them. CDR3 length: 12 residues. Germline values: CDR1 SQVTM, CDR2 ANQGSEA. The chain combines TRBV29-1 with TRBJ2-7; D is unresolved. The origin of this receptor is a human donor with classical Hodgkin lymphoma. Sequencing was performed on peripheral blood mononuclear cells (PBMCs), taken before the second cycle of nivolumab. CDR3 nucleotide sequence: TGCAGCGTTGCTCATCCCTCCTACGAGCAGTACTTC. Translation: CSVAHPSYEQYF.